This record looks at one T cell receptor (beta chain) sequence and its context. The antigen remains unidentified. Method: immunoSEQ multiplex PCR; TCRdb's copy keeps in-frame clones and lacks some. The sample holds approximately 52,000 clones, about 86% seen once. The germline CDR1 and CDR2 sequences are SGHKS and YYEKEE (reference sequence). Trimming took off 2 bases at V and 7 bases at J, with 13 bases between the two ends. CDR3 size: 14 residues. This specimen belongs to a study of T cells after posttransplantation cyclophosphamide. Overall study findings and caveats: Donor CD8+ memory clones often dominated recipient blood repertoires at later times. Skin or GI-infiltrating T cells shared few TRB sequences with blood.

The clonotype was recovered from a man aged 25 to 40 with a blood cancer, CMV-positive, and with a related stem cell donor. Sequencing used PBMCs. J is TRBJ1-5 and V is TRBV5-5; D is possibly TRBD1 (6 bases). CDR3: CASSFSGDGQPQHF. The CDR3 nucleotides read TGTGCCAGCAGCTTTTCAGGGGATGGCCAGCCCCAGCATTTT.